Following are 18 T cell receptor beta chains from one sample sequenced in a study of monozygotic twins with inflammatory bowel disease. With the 5' RACE reads reprocessed, TCRdb shows one record per CDR3 protein and no DNA. Its listing shows about 85,000 distinct CDR3 sequences. Sequenced input: blood. These receptor sequences come from a human donor with ulcerative colitis or Crohn's disease, or a healthy co-twin of an affected twin (not recorded which).

The gene calls are TRBV9 and TRBJ1-4; without DNA, the TCRdb call of TRBD1 cannot be checked. CDR3 length: 15 amino acids. Germline CDR1 and CDR2: SGDLS and YYNGEE. The CDR3 here is CASSRGTVVNEKLFF.

J is TRBJ2-2 and V is TRBV14; TCRdb's D gene call, TRBD1, goes unchecked for lack of DNA. Per germline, CDR1 SGHDN and CDR2 FVKESK. This CDR3 comprises 14 residues. CDR3 in amino acids: CASRPPGAPGELFF.

The V gene is TRBV2, the J gene TRBJ1-4. Germline V gene data show CDR1 as SNHLY and CDR2 as FYNNEI. The CDR3 loop spans 14 amino acids. CDR3 sequence reads: CASSDGEANEKLFF.

The chain joins TRBV4-1 to TRBJ2-1. CDR1 MGHRA and CDR2 YSYEKL come from the germline V gene. CDR3 length: 12 residues. The CDR3 loop is CASSQVVDEQFF.

The chain uses TRBV19 and TRBJ1-1. Germline V gene lookup returns CDR1 LNHDA and CDR2 SQIVND (reference sequence). This CDR3 is 15 amino acids long. CDR3 sequence: CASSIRGRRNTEAFF.

The V and J genes are TRBV5-1 and TRBJ1-1. The CDR3 sequence is 15 residues long. CDR1 and CDR2 from the germline V gene are SGHRS and YFSETQ. The CDR3 reads CASSLAQGLNTEAFF.

The chain has TRBV7-9 and TRBJ1-1; absent DNA, TCRdb's TRBD1 call cannot be checked. This CDR3 is built from 17 residues. The germline V gene encodes CDR1 SEHNR and CDR2 FQNEAQ (reference sequence). CDR3 protein: CASSPPPSLGKPTEAFF. Looking up the rest from reference TRBV7-9 and TRBJ1-1 gives the full variable domain: DTGVSQNPRHKITKRGQNVTFRCDPISEHNRLYWYRQTLGQGPEFLTYFQNEAQLEKSRLLSDRFSAERPKGSFSTLEIQRTEQGDSAMYLCASSPPPSLGKPTEAFFGQGTRLTVV.

The V gene is TRBV5-1, the J gene TRBJ2-7; TCRdb picks TRBD2, but there is no DNA to check that call. CDR1 is SGHRS and CDR2 is YFSETQ in the germline V gene. The CDR3 is 15 residues long. The CDR3 reads CASSFTSGGHYEQYF. Drawing the rest from reference TRBV5-1 and TRBJ2-7, the complete variable domain is KAGVTQTPRYLIKTRGQQVTLSCSPISGHRSVSWYQQTPGQGLQFLFEYFSETQRNKGNFPGRFSGRQFSNSRSEMNVSTLELGDSALYLCASSFTSGGHYEQYFGPGTRLTVT.

The J gene is TRBJ2-1, the V gene TRBV11-2; TCRdb names TRBD2, which stays unverified in the absence of DNA. The germline gives CDR1 SGHAT, CDR2 FQNNGV. This CDR3 is built from 17 residues. CDR3 in amino acids: CASSLDAAGRAYNEQFF.

The rearrangement links TRBV9 to TRBJ2-5; TCRdb's D call of TRBD2 is untestable without DNA. From germline, CDR1 is SGDLS and CDR2 YYNGEE. The CDR3 has 15 amino acids. CDR3: CASTFSGTRQETQYF.

The chain employs TRBV27 and TRBJ2-7. The CDR3 contains 13 residues. CDR1 and CDR2 from the germline V gene are MNHEY and SMNVEV (reference sequence). This CDR3 is CASTVTGSNEQYF.

The chain links TRBV5-1 to TRBJ2-7; TCRdb indicates TRBD1, and absent DNA this call remains unverified. The length of the CDR3 is 15 residues. Germline CDR1 is SGHRS and CDR2 is YFSETQ. CDR3 in amino acids: CASRQAGTGFYEQYF.

The chain combines TRBV5-1 with TRBJ2-1; absent DNA, TCRdb's TRBD1 call cannot be checked. The germline gives CDR1 SGHRS, CDR2 YFSETQ. The CDR3 is 15 residues long. CDR3 residues: CASSLVQATYNEQFF.

The rearrangement links TRBV5-4 to TRBJ2-3; TCRdb outputs TRBD2, but without DNA this stays unchecked. The germline gives CDR1 SGHNT, CDR2 YYREEE (reference sequence). The CDR3 consists of 18 residues. This chain's CDR3 is CASSLGSSGGPRADTQYF. Complete variable domain (other parts from reference TRBV5-4 and TRBJ2-3): ETGVTQSPTHLIKTRGQQVTLRCSSQSGHNTVSWYQQALGQGPQFIFQYYREEENGRGNFPPRFSGLQFPNYSSELNVNALELDDSALYLCASSLGSSGGPRADTQYFGPGTRLTVL.

The rearrangement uses TRBV6-5 and TRBJ2-6; lacking DNA, the TRBD1 call made by TCRdb goes unchecked. This CDR3 is 19 amino acids long. Germline V lookup: CDR1 MNHEY, CDR2 SVGAGI. The CDR3 is CASSYSGSGAYSGANVLTF.

This chain connects TRBV6-5 to TRBJ2-2. Looked up from germline, CDR1 is MNHEY and CDR2 is SVGAGI. The CDR3 has 14 amino acids. CDR3 sequence reads: CASSYSGSTGELFF.

The rearrangement uses TRBV20-1 and TRBJ1-2; TCRdb designates TRBD1, a call that cannot be tested without DNA. Germline CDR1 reads DFQATT; CDR2 reads SNEGSKA (reference sequence). The CDR3 extends over 14 amino acids. The CDR3 reads CSASTGGSNYGYTF.

J is TRBJ2-3 and V is TRBV19; TCRdb selects TRBD1, and the lack of DNA leaves this call unchecked. The CDR3 sequence is 16 residues long. The germline V gene encodes CDR1 LNHDA and CDR2 SQIVND (reference sequence). This CDR3 is CASSISTGTPTDTQYF.